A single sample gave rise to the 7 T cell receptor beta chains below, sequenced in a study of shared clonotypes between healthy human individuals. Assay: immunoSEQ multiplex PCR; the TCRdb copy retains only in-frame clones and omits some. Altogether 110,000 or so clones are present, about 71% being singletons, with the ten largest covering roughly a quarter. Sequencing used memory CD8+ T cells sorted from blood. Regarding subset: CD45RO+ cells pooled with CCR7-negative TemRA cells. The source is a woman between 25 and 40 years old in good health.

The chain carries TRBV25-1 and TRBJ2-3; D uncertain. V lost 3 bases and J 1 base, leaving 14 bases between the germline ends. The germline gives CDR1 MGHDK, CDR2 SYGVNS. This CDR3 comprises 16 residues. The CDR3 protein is CASSDSEGQGTDTQYF. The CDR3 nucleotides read TGTGCCAGCAGTGACTCGGAAGGCCAGGGCACAGATACGCAGTATTTT.

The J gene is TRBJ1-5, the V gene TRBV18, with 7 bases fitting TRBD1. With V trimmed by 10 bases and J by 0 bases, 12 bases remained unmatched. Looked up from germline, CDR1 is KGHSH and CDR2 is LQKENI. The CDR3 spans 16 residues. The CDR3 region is CANQGEGRDSNQPQHF. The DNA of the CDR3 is TGTGCCAATCAGGGGGAGGGACGGGATAGCAATCAGCCCCAGCATTTT.

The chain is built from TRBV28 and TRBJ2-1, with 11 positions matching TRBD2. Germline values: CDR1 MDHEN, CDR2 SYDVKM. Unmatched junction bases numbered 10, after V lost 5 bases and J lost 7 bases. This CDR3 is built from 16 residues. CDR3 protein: CASSPALAGGWNEQFF. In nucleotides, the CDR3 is TGTGCCAGCAGTCCCGCCTTAGCGGGAGGGTGGAATGAGCAGTTCTTC.

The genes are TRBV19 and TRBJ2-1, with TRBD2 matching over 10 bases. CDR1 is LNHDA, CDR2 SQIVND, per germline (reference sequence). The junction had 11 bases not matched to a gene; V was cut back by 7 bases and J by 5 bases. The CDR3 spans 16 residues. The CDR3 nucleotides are TGTGCCAGTAAGTCCCCTAGCGGGAGTCTGCACAATGAGCAGTTCTTC. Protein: CASKSPSGSLHNEQFF.

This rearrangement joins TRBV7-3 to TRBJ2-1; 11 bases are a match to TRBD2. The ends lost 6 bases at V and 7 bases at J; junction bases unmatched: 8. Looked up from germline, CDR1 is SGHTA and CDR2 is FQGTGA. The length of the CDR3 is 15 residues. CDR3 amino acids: CASSSVAGGFNEQFF. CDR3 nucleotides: TGTGCCAGCAGTTCAGTAGCGGGAGGGTTTAATGAGCAGTTCTTC.

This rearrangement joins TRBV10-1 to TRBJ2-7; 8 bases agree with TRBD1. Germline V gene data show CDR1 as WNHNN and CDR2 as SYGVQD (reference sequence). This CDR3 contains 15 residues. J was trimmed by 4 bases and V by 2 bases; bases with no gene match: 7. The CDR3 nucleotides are TGCGCCAGCAGTGAGGGCGGGACAGGAGCTTACGAGCAGTACTTC. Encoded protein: CASSEGGTGAYEQYF.

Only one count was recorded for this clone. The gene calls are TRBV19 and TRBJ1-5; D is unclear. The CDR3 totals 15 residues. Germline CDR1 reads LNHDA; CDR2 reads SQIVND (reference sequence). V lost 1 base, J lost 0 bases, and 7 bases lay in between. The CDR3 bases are TGTGCCAGTAGTATAGCGCAAGTTAGCAATCAGCCCCAGCATTTT. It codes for CASSIAQVSNQPQHF.